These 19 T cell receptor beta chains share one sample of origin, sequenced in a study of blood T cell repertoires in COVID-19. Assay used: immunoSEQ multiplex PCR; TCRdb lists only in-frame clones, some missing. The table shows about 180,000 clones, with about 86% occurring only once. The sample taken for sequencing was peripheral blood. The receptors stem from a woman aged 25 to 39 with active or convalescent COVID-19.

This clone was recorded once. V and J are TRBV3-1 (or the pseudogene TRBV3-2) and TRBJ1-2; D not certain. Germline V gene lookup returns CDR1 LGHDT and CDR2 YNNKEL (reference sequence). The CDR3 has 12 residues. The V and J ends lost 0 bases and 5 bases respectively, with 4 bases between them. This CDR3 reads CASSQEYYGYTF. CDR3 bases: TGTGCCAGCAGCCAAGAGTATTATGGCTACACCTTC.

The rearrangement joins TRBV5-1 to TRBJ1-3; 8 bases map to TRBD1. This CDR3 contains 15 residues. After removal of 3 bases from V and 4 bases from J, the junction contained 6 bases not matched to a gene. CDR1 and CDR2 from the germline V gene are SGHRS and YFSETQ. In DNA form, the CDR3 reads TGCGCCAGCAGCTCGGGACAGGTAACCGGAAACACCATATATTTT. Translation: CASSSGQVTGNTIYF.

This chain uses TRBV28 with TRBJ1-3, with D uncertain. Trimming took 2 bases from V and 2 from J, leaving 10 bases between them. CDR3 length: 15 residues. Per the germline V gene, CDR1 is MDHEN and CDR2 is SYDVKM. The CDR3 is CASSLRSGAGNTIYF. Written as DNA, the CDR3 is TGTGCCAGCAGTTTAAGGAGCGGCGCTGGAAACACCATATATTTT.

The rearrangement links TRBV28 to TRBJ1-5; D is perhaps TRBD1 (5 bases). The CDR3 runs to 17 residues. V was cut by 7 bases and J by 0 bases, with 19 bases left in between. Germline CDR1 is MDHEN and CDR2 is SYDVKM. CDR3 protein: CASTPERQPYSNQPQHF. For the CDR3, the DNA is TGTGCCAGCACCCCGGAGCGACAGCCTTATAGCAATCAGCCCCAGCATTTT. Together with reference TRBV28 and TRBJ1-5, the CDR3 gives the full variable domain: DVKVTQSSRYLVKRTGEKVFLECVQDMDHENMFWYRQDPGLGLRLIYFSYDVKMKEKGDIPEGYSVSREKKERFSLILESASTNQTSMYLCASTPERQPYSNQPQHFGDGTRLSIL.

CDR3 nucleotides: TGTGCCAGTAGTATAGGGGGGACAGGGAGCTCTGGGGCCAACGTCCTGACTTTC. Amino acid sequence: CASSIGGTGSSGANVLTF. The V call is TRBV19, the J call TRBJ2-6; the match to TRBD1 covers 9 bases. Germline V gene sequence: CDR1 LNHDA, CDR2 SQIVND (reference sequence). With 1 base clipped from V and 0 bases from J, the junction kept 4 bases outside the gene matches. This CDR3 has 18 amino acids.

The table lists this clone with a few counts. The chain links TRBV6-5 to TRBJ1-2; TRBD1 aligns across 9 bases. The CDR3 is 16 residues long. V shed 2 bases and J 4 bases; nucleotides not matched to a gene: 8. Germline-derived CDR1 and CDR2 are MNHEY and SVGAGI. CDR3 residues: CASSYEQGALGYGYTF. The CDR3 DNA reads TGTGCCAGCAGTTACGAACAGGGGGCGCTAGGCTATGGCTACACCTTC.

CDR3 loop: CASSARQGDAGNTIYF. The DNA for the CDR3 is TGTGCCAGCAGCGCGCGACAGGGGGACGCTGGAAACACCATATATTTT. The chain recombines TRBV5-4 with TRBJ1-3, with 9 bases identical to TRBD1. V lost 4 bases and J lost 2; bases outside the gene matches: 7. The CDR3 has 16 amino acids. Germline lookup yields CDR1 SGHNT and CDR2 YYREEE (reference sequence).

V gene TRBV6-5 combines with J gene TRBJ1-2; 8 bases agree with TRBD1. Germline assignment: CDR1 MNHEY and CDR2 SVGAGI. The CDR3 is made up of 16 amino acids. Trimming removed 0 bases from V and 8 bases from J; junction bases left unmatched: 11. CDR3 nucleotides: TGTGCCAGCAGTTACTCGTTAAATCGACAGGGGAAGGGCTACACCTTC. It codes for CASSYSLNRQGKGYTF.

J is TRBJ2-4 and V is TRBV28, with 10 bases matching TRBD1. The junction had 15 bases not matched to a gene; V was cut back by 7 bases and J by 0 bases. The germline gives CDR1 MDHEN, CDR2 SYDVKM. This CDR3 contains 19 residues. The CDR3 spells CASISGLWGQGRAKNIQYF. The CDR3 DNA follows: TGTGCCAGCATCTCCGGTCTTTGGGGACAGGGGAGAGCCAAAAACATTCAGTACTTC. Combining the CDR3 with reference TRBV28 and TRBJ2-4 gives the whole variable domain DVKVTQSSRYLVKRTGEKVFLECVQDMDHENMFWYRQDPGLGLRLIYFSYDVKMKEKGDIPEGYSVSREKKERFSLILESASTNQTSMYLCASISGLWGQGRAKNIQYFGAGTRLSVL.

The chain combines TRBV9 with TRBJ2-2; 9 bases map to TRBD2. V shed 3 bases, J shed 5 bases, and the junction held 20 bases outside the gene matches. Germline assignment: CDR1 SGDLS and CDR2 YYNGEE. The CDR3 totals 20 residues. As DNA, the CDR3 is TGTGCCAGCAGCGATGCCTTAAACGCACTCGCGGGGGGGCTTACCGGGGAGCTGTTTTTT. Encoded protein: CASSDALNALAGGLTGELFF. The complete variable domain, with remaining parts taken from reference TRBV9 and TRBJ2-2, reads DSGVTQTPKHLITATGQRVTLRCSPRSGDLSVYWYQQSLDQGLQFLIQYYNGEERAKGNILERFSAQQFPDLHSELNLSSLELGDSALYFCASSDALNALAGGLTGELFFGEGSRLTVL.

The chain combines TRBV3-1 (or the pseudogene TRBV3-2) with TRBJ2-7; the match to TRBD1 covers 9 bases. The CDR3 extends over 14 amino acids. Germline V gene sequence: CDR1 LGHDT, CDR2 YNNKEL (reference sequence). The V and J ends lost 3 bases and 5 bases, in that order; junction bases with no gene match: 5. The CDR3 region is CASSQNRGLNEQYF. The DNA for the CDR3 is TGTGCCAGCAGCCAGAACAGGGGGCTCAACGAGCAGTACTTC.

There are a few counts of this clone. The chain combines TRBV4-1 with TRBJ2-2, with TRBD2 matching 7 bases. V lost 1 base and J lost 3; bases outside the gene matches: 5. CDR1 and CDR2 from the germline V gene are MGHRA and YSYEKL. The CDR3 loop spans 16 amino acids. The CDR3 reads CASSQAAGVHTGELFF. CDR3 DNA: TGCGCCAGCAGCCAAGCGGCGGGAGTCCACACCGGGGAGCTGTTTTTT.

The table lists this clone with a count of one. The CDR3 DNA sequence: TGTGCCAGCAGTATTACCCGTGGAGCGGGAGCCGACTACAATGAGCAGTTCTTC. Amino acid sequence: CASSITRGAGADYNEQFF. The V gene is TRBV28, the J gene TRBJ2-1, with 8 bases identical to TRBD2. The CDR3 runs to 18 residues. Losses at the gene ends were 5 bases for V and 3 bases for J; bases not matched to a gene: 15. From germline, CDR1 is MDHEN and CDR2 SYDVKM.

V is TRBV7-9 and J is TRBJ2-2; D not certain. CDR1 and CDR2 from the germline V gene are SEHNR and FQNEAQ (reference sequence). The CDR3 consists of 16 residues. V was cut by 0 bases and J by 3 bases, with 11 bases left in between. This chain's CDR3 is CASSLAYGFYTGELFF. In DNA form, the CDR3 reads TGTGCCAGCAGCTTAGCCTACGGGTTTTACACCGGGGAGCTGTTTTTT.

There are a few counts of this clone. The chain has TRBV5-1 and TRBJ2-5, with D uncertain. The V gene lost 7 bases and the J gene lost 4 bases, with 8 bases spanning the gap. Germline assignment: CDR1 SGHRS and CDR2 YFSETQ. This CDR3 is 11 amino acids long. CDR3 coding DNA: TGCGCCAGCGGAACGGGAGAGACCCAGTACTTC. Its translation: CASGTGETQYF.

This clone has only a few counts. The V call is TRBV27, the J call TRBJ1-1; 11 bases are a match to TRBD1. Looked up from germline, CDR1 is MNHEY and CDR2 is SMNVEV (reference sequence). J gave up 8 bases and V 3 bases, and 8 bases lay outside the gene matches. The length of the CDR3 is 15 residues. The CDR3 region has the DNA TGTGCCAGCAGTTTGGACAGGGGGCGCACTCAAGAAGCTTTCTTT. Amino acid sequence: CASSLDRGRTQEAFF.

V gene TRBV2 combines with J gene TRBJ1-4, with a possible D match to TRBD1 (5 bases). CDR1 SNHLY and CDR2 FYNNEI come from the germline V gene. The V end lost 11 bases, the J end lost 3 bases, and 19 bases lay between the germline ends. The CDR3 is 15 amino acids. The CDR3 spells CAGRPKGLANEKLFF. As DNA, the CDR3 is TGTGCCGGCCGACCGAAGGGGTTAGCTAATGAAAAACTGTTTTTT.

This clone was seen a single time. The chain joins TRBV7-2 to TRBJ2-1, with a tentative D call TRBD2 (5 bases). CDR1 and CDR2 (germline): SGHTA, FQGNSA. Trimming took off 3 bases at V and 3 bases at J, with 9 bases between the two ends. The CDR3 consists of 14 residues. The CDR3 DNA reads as TGTGCCAGCAGCTTCGACCGGGGCTACAATGAGCAGTTCTTC. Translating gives CASSFDRGYNEQFF. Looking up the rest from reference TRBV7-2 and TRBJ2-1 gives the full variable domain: GAGVSQSPSNKVTEKGKDVELRCDPISGHTALYWYRQSLGQGLEFLIYFQGNSAPDKSGLPSDRFSAERTGGSVSTLTIQRTQQEDSAVYLCASSFDRGYNEQFFGPGTRLTVL.

The CDR3 here is CSVEWGGYEQYF. The CDR3, as DNA: TGCAGCGTTGAGTGGGGGGGGTACGAGCAGTACTTC. The chain carries TRBV29-1 and TRBJ2-7; TRBD2 aligns across 7 bases. CDR3 length: 12 residues. Unmatched junction bases numbered 3, after V lost 3 bases and J lost 4 bases. Germline-derived CDR1 and CDR2 are SQVTM and ANQGSEA.